Listed below are T cell receptor beta chains from one sample, sequenced in a study of blood T cell repertoires in COVID-19. Assay: immunoSEQ multiplex PCR; the TCRdb copy retains only in-frame clones and omits some. Altogether 160,000 or so clones are present, 80% to 90% being singletons, with the ten largest covering 15%. Sequencing used peripheral blood. The source is a woman between 40 and 50 years old with acute or convalescent COVID-19. The conserved cysteine and the conserved F or W are not part of the CDR3 here. D genes are given only for firm matches.

D gene,V gene,J gene,CDR3 protein
TRBD1,TRBV18,TRBJ2-7,ASSPGQDPSLD
.,TRBV5-8,TRBJ2-7,ASSPDFSQGHEQY
.,TRBV12-3/TRBV12-4,TRBJ1-1,ASSRGFTEAF
.,TRBV28,TRBJ2-1,ASSSPGDRQDNEQF
TRBD2,TRBV27,TRBJ2-7,ASSIAGGPYFYEQY
.,TRBV28,TRBJ2-7,ASINQGLYEQY
TRBD2,TRBV29-1,TRBJ2-5,SVGGGLQETQY
.,TRBV20-1,TRBJ2-1,SARRGNEQF
.,TRBV7-2,TRBJ2-7,ASSLPSSYEQY
.,TRBV27,TRBJ2-7,ASSLGLPAEQY
.,TRBV19,TRBJ2-1,ASKTFSDSLEQF
.,TRBV18,TRBJ2-6,ASSLGGGLSSGANVLT
TRBD1,TRBV15,TRBJ1-2,ATSRGQGASSTRGGYT
TRBD1,TRBV7-9,TRBJ2-5,ASSLAGQDQETQY
.,TRBV2,TRBJ1-2,ASSVLERGGLYGYT
TRBD1,TRBV9,TRBJ2-5,ASSFRQGNQETQY
.,TRBV18,TRBJ2-2,ASPSENTGELF
TRBD1,TRBV29-1,TRBJ2-1,SVSPGQGNEQF
TRBD1,TRBV28,TRBJ2-7,ASSSGTGAYEQY
.,TRBV4-1,TRBJ2-3,ASSQLHTGTITDTQY
TRBD2,TRBV5-5,TRBJ2-4,ASSLGLAGLAKNIQY
.,TRBV7-3,TRBJ2-7,ASSLTDRTEQY
.,TRBV7-3,TRBJ2-2,ASSLTSQPLNTGELF
TRBD2,TRBV3-1/TRBV3-2,TRBJ2-1,ASSGLAGAASSYNEQF
TRBD2,TRBV2,TRBJ2-1,ASRGLGDEQF
TRBD1,TRBV18,TRBJ1-5,ASSPPGQGSQPQH
TRBD1,TRBV29-1,TRBJ2-3,SARTGDTDTQY
TRBD1,TRBV5-5,TRBJ2-3,ASSSIRQGMGTDTQY
TRBD1,TRBV7-7,TRBJ1-2,ASSPHSQTGTLGYT
TRBD2,TRBV15,TRBJ2-2,ATSRDRVWSSGNQNTGELF
.,TRBV7-3,TRBJ1-6,ASSLTPFSPLH
.,TRBV5-1,TRBJ1-3,ASSLSGVRSGNTIY
.,TRBV12-5,TRBJ1-2,ASGLVLGQPYNYGYT
TRBD1,TRBV13,TRBJ2-1,ASSLATGAYNEQF
.,TRBV4-1,TRBJ2-2,ASSLHDGPNTGELF
TRBD1,TRBV10-3,TRBJ1-1,ASDGTGGNEAF
.,TRBV6-5,TRBJ1-2,ASSPSGGEHGYT
TRBD2,TRBV10-3,TRBJ2-7,AIATSGGPRSYEQY
.,TRBV14,TRBJ2-7,ASSQDATFIYEQY
TRBD2,TRBV9,TRBJ2-2,ASCREANTGELF
TRBD2,TRBV11-3,TRBJ2-5,ASSLGVGGREETQY
TRBD2,TRBV11-3,TRBJ2-7,ASSLGLGGRLENEQY
.,TRBV3-1/TRBV3-2,TRBJ1-2,ASSQTMTGLTSNYGYT
TRBD2,TRBV19,TRBJ2-3,ASTGTSGSLRGDTQY
.,TRBV24-1,TRBJ2-7,ATSESISYEQY
.,TRBV6-5,TRBJ2-2,ASTQGRHAGELF
.,TRBV6-5,TRBJ2-1,ASSIGTNEQF